Below, 14 T cell receptor beta chains from the same sample are listed, as sequenced in a study of cytomegalovirus exposure and HLA in healthy donors. In the PCR, 60 Vbeta and 13 Jbeta primers were used. Generated by immunoSEQ multiplex PCR, the TCRdb table keeps only in-frame clones and is missing some. Counted here are roughly 100,000 clones, over 65% occurring once; the ten biggest clones make up 2.5% to 3%. Sequenced sample: PBMCs. The receptors come from a man aged 40-55 years in good health and CMV-seronegative.

The CDR3 sequence: CASSFLGAAEAFF. CDR3 coding DNA: TGTGCCAGCAGTTTCCTAGGGGCCGCTGAAGCTTTCTTT. This sequence joins TRBV28 and TRBJ1-1; possible D gene TRBD1, 5 bases. Per germline, CDR1 MDHEN and CDR2 SYDVKM. V lost 3 bases, J lost 6 bases, and 11 bases lay in between. CDR3 length: 13 residues.

The V gene is TRBV2, the J gene TRBJ2-2; D might be TRBD2 (5 bases). The V end was cut by 4 bases, the J end by 8 bases, with 8 bases between. Germline-derived CDR1 and CDR2 are SNHLY and FYNNEI. The CDR3 has 12 residues. The CDR3 sequence: CASSGRGGELFF. For the CDR3, the DNA is TGTGCCAGCAGTGGACGGGGAGGGGAGCTGTTTTTT.

The rearrangement joins TRBV7-9 to TRBJ2-3; 7 bases fit TRBD2. This CDR3 is built from 15 residues. Per the germline V gene, CDR1 is SEHNR and CDR2 is FQNEAQ (reference sequence). Trimming removed 0 bases from V and 7 bases from J; junction bases left unmatched: 7. The CDR3 loop is CASSLARIGRNTQYF. As DNA, the CDR3 is TGTGCCAGCAGCTTAGCGCGTATCGGGAGGAATACGCAGTATTTT. Based on the CDR3 plus reference TRBV7-9 and TRBJ2-3, the full variable domain is DTGVSQNPRHKITKRGQNVTFRCDPISEHNRLYWYRQTLGQGPEFLTYFQNEAQLEKSRLLSDRFSAERPKGSFSTLEIQRTEQGDSAMYLCASSLARIGRNTQYFGPGTRLTVL.

This clone has only one observation. The V and J genes are TRBV6-1 and TRBJ1-1; no clear D gene. The CDR3 length is 14 residues. Between the trimmed V and J ends, which lost 7 bases and 0 bases, there was a span of 12 bases. Per the germline V gene, CDR1 is MNHNS and CDR2 is SASEGT. The CDR3 nucleotides read TGTGCCAGCACCCGACGGGGATTGAACACTGAAGCTTTCTTT. This encodes CASTRRGLNTEAFF.

This chain joins TRBV29-1 and TRBJ1-2; no reliable D call. CDR1 and CDR2 (germline): SQVTM, ANQGSEA. Trimming shortened V by 7 bases and J by 8 bases, and 20 bases separated the two germline ends. The CDR3 runs to 13 residues. CDR3 in DNA: TGCAGCGCCCGTGGGAGGGCGCAAAGCGGCTACACCTTC. Amino acid sequence: CSARGRAQSGYTF.

J is TRBJ1-5 and V is TRBV19, with D maybe TRBD1 (5 bases). V lost 7 bases, J lost 4 bases, and 17 bases lay in between. The CDR3 loop spans 15 amino acids. Germline V gene sequence: CDR1 LNHDA, CDR2 SQIVND (reference sequence). The CDR3 loop reads CASMARRQFNQPQHF. The CDR3 nucleotides are TGTGCCAGTATGGCGCGCAGACAGTTTAATCAGCCCCAGCATTTT.

In DNA, the CDR3 is TGTGCCAGCTCACCACCGGGGACTCTAGCGGGGGCCGCCTGGGGTGAGCAGTTCTTC. It is translated as CASSPPGTLAGAAWGEQFF. The chain joins TRBV18 to TRBJ2-1; 10 nucleotides agree with TRBD2. This CDR3 contains 19 residues. In germline, CDR1 is KGHSH, CDR2 LQKENI. Trimming at V came to 0 bases and at J to 9 bases, leaving 17 bases not matched to a gene. Filled out from reference TRBV18 and TRBJ2-1, the complete variable domain reads NAGVMQNPRHLVRRRGQEARLRCSPMKGHSHVYWYRQLPEEGLKFMVYLQKENIIDESGMPKERFSAEFPKEGPSILRIQQVVRGDSAAYFCASSPPGTLAGAAWGEQFFGPGTRLTVL.

This chain links TRBV9 with TRBJ2-3; D is possibly TRBD1 (6 bases). The CDR3 length is 16 residues. The germline gives CDR1 SGDLS, CDR2 YYNGEE. The V gene lost 3 bases and the J gene lost 0 bases, with 14 bases spanning the gap. As DNA, the CDR3 is TGTGCCAGCAGCGCCGGGAAGGGGGTTAGCACAGATACGCAGTATTTT. This encodes CASSAGKGVSTDTQYF.

The chain is built from TRBV5-1 and TRBJ2-5; 10 bases map to TRBD1. Looked up from germline, CDR1 is SGHRS and CDR2 is YFSETQ. Trimming took 4 bases from V and 5 from J; bases not matched to a gene: 5. There are 14 residues in the CDR3. The CDR3 loop reads CASSTGTGEETQYF. The CDR3 DNA reads as TGCGCCAGCAGCACGGGGACAGGGGAGGAGACCCAGTACTTC. Supplemented by reference TRBV5-1 and TRBJ2-5, the full variable domain reads KAGVTQTPRYLIKTRGQQVTLSCSPISGHRSVSWYQQTPGQGLQFLFEYFSETQRNKGNFPGRFSGRQFSNSRSEMNVSTLELGDSALYLCASSTGTGEETQYFGPGTRLLVL.

There are a few counts of this clone. The V call is TRBV5-1, the J call TRBJ2-1, with 8 nucleotides matching TRBD1. V lost 0 bases, J lost 5 bases, and 7 bases stayed unmatched. This CDR3 region has 16 residues. Germline V lookup: CDR1 SGHRS, CDR2 YFSETQ. CDR3 loop: CASSLGEDRVNNEQFF. The CDR3 nucleotides read TGCGCCAGCAGCTTGGGGGAGGACAGGGTCAACAATGAGCAGTTCTTC.

The genes are TRBV2 and TRBJ1-5; the match to TRBD1 covers 7 bases. The CDR3 sequence is 15 residues long. The ends lost 8 bases at V and 6 bases at J; junction bases unmatched: 13. The germline CDR1 and CDR2 sequences are SNHLY and FYNNEI. The CDR3 protein is CASLREQGIGQPQHF. The DNA for the CDR3 is TGTGCCAGCCTACGGGAACAGGGGATCGGTCAGCCCCAGCATTTT.

The chain is built from TRBV6-5 and TRBJ1-1; D perhaps matches TRBD1 (5 bases). The germline V gene has CDR1 MNHEY and CDR2 SVGAGI. The CDR3 contains 14 residues. V lost 5 bases to trimming and J lost 3 bases, with 13 bases between them. CDR3 residues: CASSTPGVYTEAFF. In nucleotides, the CDR3 is TGTGCCAGCAGTACCCCGGGGGTTTACACTGAAGCTTTCTTT.

CDR3 nucleotide sequence: TGTGCCAGCAGCGTAGGGAGCGGGGGGGCCTGGGGAGTTACCGGTCAAGGTAGCACAGATACGCAGTATTTT. This gives the protein CASSVGSGGAWGVTGQGSTDTQYF. The chain recombines TRBV9 with TRBJ2-3; 10 bases align to TRBD2. The trim removed 0 bases at V and 0 bases at J, leaving 25 bases unmatched. There are 24 residues in the CDR3. Looked up from germline, CDR1 is SGDLS and CDR2 is YYNGEE.

This clone showed up just once. The chain carries TRBV7-9 and TRBJ2-1; 13 bases agree with TRBD2. This CDR3 region has 15 residues. The V segment lost 5 bases and the J segment 9 bases; nucleotides outside the gene matches: 7. Germline values: CDR1 SEHNR, CDR2 FQNEAQ (reference sequence). The CDR3 DNA sequence: TGTGCCAGCAGCAAAGGACTAGCGGGGGTGAGTGAGCAGTTCTTC. Translating gives CASSKGLAGVSEQFF. The entire variable domain, with the rest obtained from reference TRBV7-9 and TRBJ2-1, is as follows: DTGVSQNPRHKITKRGQNVTFRCDPISEHNRLYWYRQTLGQGPEFLTYFQNEAQLEKSRLLSDRFSAERPKGSFSTLEIQRTEQGDSAMYLCASSKGLAGVSEQFFGPGTRLTVL.